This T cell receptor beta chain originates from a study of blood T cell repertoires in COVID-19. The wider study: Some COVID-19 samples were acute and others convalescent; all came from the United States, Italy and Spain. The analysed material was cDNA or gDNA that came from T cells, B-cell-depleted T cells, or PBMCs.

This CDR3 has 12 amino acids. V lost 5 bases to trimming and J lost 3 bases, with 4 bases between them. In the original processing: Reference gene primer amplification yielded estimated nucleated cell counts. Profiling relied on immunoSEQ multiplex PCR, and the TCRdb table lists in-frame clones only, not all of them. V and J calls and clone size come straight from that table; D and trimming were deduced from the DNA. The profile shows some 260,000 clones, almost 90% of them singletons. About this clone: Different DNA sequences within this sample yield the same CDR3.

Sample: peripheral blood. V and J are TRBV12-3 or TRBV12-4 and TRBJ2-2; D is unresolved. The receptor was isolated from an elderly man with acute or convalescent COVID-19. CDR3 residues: CASSRDTGELFF. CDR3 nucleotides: TGTGCCAGCAGTCGAGACACCGGGGAGCTGTTTTTT.